Described below is a single T cell receptor (beta chain) sequence and its context. The sample originates from a study of blood T cell repertoires in COVID-19. At the level of the study: There were acute and convalescent COVID-19 samples, and they came from the United States, Italy and Spain.

Method: immunoSEQ multiplex PCR; TCRdb's copy keeps in-frame clones and lacks some. The sample has roughly 360,000 clones; more than 70% are singletons. CDR3 length: 14 residues. Germline assignment: CDR1 MNHEY and CDR2 SMNVEV (reference sequence). V shed 5 bases, J shed 3 bases, and the junction held 5 bases outside the gene matches. Cohorts were assigned according to the clinical history that participants reported. The chain couples TRBV27 to TRBJ1-2; 8 bases align to TRBD1. The sequence came from a man aged 25 to 40 who had recovered from COVID-19. Sequenced sample: PBMCs or T cells enriched from blood (not recorded which). CDR3 coding DNA: TGTGCCAGCAGTCAAATACAGGGGGACTATGGCTACACCTTC. Protein product: CASSQIQGDYGYTF.